These 29 T cell receptor beta chains were all obtained from the same sample, sequenced in a study of T-cell memory formation after mild COVID-19. Each CDR3 protein gets one entry after TCRdb re-called the 5' RACE reads with MiXCR. The repertoire holds about 420,000 distinct CDR3 sequences, with about 25% as singletons. The specimen was PBMCs or a T cell subset sorted from them (not recorded which). The receptors originated from an adult woman who had mild COVID-19 (a few samples of this study predate the infection). Cell type and time point are not known.

The chain uses TRBV7-2 and TRBJ1-5; tentative D call: TRBD1 (5 bases). Germline values: CDR1 SGHTA, CDR2 FQGNSA. The CDR3 extends over 13 amino acids. Trimming took off 5 bases at V and 3 bases at J, with 8 bases between the two ends. The DNA for the CDR3 is TGTGCCAGCAGCAACAGGTTCAATCAGCCCCAGCATTTT. This encodes CASSNRFNQPQHF.

The rearrangement uses TRBV7-9 and TRBJ2-3; 7 nucleotides agree with TRBD1. Trimming at V came to 3 bases and at J to 5 bases, leaving 5 bases not matched to a gene. Germline V gives CDR1 SEHNR, CDR2 FQNEAQ (reference sequence). The CDR3 totals 14 residues. CDR3 in amino acids: CASSFEGAGDTQYF. The CDR3 region has the DNA TGTGCCAGCAGCTTCGAGGGGGCCGGAGATACGCAGTATTTT.

This clonotype was counted at least ten times. The chain joins TRBV7-2 to TRBJ1-2, with D tentatively TRBD1 (5 bases). CDR1 is SGHTA and CDR2 is FQGNSA in the germline V gene. The CDR3 spans 14 residues. With 4 bases removed from V and 6 bases from J, the gap between germline ends came to 15 bases. CDR3 loop: CASSSGPPTHGYTF. The CDR3 DNA is TGTGCCAGCAGCTCGGGACCCCCAACTCATGGCTACACCTTC.

The rearrangement joins TRBV20-1 to TRBJ2-7, with 7 bases aligning to TRBD1. The germline gives CDR1 DFQATT, CDR2 SNEGSKA (reference sequence). This CDR3 region has 15 residues. V lost 7 bases, J lost 5 bases, and 17 bases stayed unmatched. CDR3 loop: CSVYAWDSMINEQYF. The CDR3 nucleotides read TGCAGTGTCTACGCCTGGGACAGCATGATTAACGAGCAGTACTTC.

This clonotype was detected once. The rearrangement links TRBV7-2 to TRBJ1-6; no reliable D call. V gave up 1 base and J gave up 8 bases, with 6 bases separating them. CDR1 is SGHTA, CDR2 FQGNSA, per germline. This CDR3 is 13 amino acids long. CDR3 in amino acids: CASSLEAHSPLHF. CDR3 nucleotide sequence: TGTGCCAGCAGCTTAGAGGCCCATTCACCCCTCCACTTT.

This clonotype came up a few times. The chain couples TRBV6-5 to TRBJ1-2, with 9 bases identical to TRBD1. Germline CDR1 is MNHEY and CDR2 is SVGAGI. V lost 8 bases to trimming and J lost 3 bases; unmatched junction nucleotides: 4. The CDR3 has 13 residues. The DNA for the CDR3 is TGTGCCAGCCACCGGACAGGGGACTATGGCTACACCTTC. This sequence encodes CASHRTGDYGYTF.

The V and J genes are TRBV7-9 and TRBJ2-3, with TRBD2 matching over 7 bases. The CDR3 loop spans 18 amino acids. With V trimmed by 7 bases and J by 0 bases, 16 bases remained unmatched. Per germline, CDR1 SEHNR and CDR2 FQNEAQ (reference sequence). This CDR3 reads CASKKTRLGGPSTDTQYF. CDR3 in DNA: TGTGCCAGCAAAAAAACGCGGTTGGGAGGGCCTAGCACAGATACGCAGTATTTT.

This rearrangement joins TRBV4-2 to TRBJ1-2; no clear D gene. This CDR3 is built from 15 residues. V was shortened by 1 base and J by 8 bases, with 17 bases between the two germline ends. Germline CDR1 reads LGHNA; CDR2 reads YNFKEQ. Here the CDR3 reads CASSQAAAVVQGYTF. In DNA form, the CDR3 reads TGTGCCAGCAGCCAAGCGGCGGCAGTCGTACAGGGCTACACCTTC.

This clonotype has a handful of counts. Written as DNA, the CDR3 is TGTGCCAGCAGTGACCTCGGACTAGTTGGTGAGACCCAGTACTTC. It translates to CASSDLGLVGETQYF. The chain combines TRBV12-3 or TRBV12-4 with TRBJ2-5; 7 positions agree with TRBD2. J was trimmed by 5 bases and V by 5 bases; bases with no gene match: 11. The CDR3 is made up of 15 amino acids.

V is TRBV7-9 and J is TRBJ2-1, with D unresolved. Germline lookup yields CDR1 SEHNR and CDR2 FQNEAQ (reference sequence). CDR3 length: 11 amino acids. Trimming removed 4 bases from V and 8 bases from J, with 6 bases in between. The CDR3 region is CASSSVHEQFF. DNA for the CDR3: TGTGCCAGCAGCTCGGTACATGAGCAGTTCTTC.

The rearrangement links TRBV10-3 to TRBJ2-5, with D possibly being TRBD2 (6 bases). This CDR3 spans 13 amino acids. CDR1 is ENHRY and CDR2 is SYGVKD in the germline V gene. V shed 4 bases and J shed 5 bases, with 11 bases lying between them. CDR3 loop: CAISVPSEETQYF. CDR3 DNA: TGTGCCATCAGTGTCCCTAGCGAGGAGACCCAGTACTTC.

A few counts support this clonotype. The V gene is TRBV3-1, the J gene TRBJ2-1; the D is unclear. The CDR3 runs to 12 residues. V was cut by 4 bases and J by 8 bases, with 9 bases left in between. Germline V lookup: CDR1 LGHDT, CDR2 YNNKEL (reference sequence). CDR3 in DNA: TGTGCCAGCAGCCGGTCCGAGTATGAGCAGTTCTTC. It encodes CASSRSEYEQFF.

This clonotype appeared a few times. The chain combines TRBV28 with TRBJ2-7, with D possibly being TRBD1 or TRBD2 (6 bases each). The germline CDR1 and CDR2 sequences are MDHEN and SYDVKM. V was cut by 8 bases and J by 1 base, with 12 bases left in between. The CDR3 totals 13 residues. CDR3 coding DNA: TGTGCCAGCCTGGGGGGCCCGTCCTACGAGCAGTACTTC. Translating gives CASLGGPSYEQYF.

There are a few counts of this clonotype. The chain joins TRBV6-1 to TRBJ1-5; perhaps TRBD1 as D (5 bases). Germline-derived CDR1 and CDR2 are MNHNS and SASEGT. The V gene lost 3 bases and the J gene lost 3 bases, with 24 bases spanning the gap. The CDR3 sequence is 19 residues long. The CDR3 sequence is CASSDIKVAAGKPNQPQHF. The CDR3 DNA reads TGTGCCAGCAGTGATATAAAAGTGGCGGCAGGGAAACCCAATCAGCCCCAGCATTTT.

The chain joins TRBV18 to TRBJ1-2; no definite D call. The CDR3 has 14 residues. The V and J ends lost 3 bases and 1 base respectively, with 9 bases between them. Germline V gene data show CDR1 as KGHSH and CDR2 as LQKENI. As DNA, the CDR3 is TGTGCCAGCTCACCCTGGACGGATAACTATGGCTACACCTTC. Translation gives CASSPWTDNYGYTF.

This clonotype was detected a few times. The V and J genes are TRBV25-1 and TRBJ2-2, with a tentative D call TRBD2 (6 bases). Looked up from germline, CDR1 is MGHDK and CDR2 is SYGVNS. The ends were cut back, 3 bases at V and 6 bases at J, with 14 bases in the middle. The CDR3 contains 15 residues. Written as DNA, the CDR3 is TGTGCCAGCAGTGACCCTTCACTAGCTTCCGGGGAGCTGTTTTTT. It yields the protein CASSDPSLASGELFF.

In this sample, this clonotype turned up a few times. The chain uses TRBV12-3 or TRBV12-4 and TRBJ1-1; no clear D gene. The CDR3 totals 18 residues. V lost 1 base, J lost 3 bases, and 21 bases lay in between. The CDR3 loop reads CASSLGVLRRKEDTEAFF. The CDR3 DNA follows: TGTGCCAGCAGTTTAGGGGTACTACGCCGGAAGGAGGACACTGAAGCTTTCTTT.

This chain links TRBV5-1 with TRBJ2-1; unclear D gene. The germline V and J ends were trimmed by 5 bases and 2 bases, with 14 bases remaining between them. The CDR3 loop spans 15 amino acids. The germline V gene has CDR1 SGHRS and CDR2 YFSETQ. The CDR3 DNA reads as TGCGCCAGCAGGCAGGAAAAGGGCCCCTACAATGAGCAGTTCTTC. This encodes CASRQEKGPYNEQFF.

This clonotype turned up a few times. The CDR3 loop reads CASSLEGKKKTQYF. The CDR3 coding sequence is TGTGCCAGCAGTTTAGAGGGGAAGAAGAAGACCCAGTACTTC. J is TRBJ2-5 and V is TRBV12-3 or TRBV12-4, with D possibly being TRBD1 (5 bases). Trimming took off 1 base at V and 6 bases at J, with 12 bases between the two ends. This CDR3 is 14 amino acids long.

The chain links TRBV19 to TRBJ1-5, with D hard to call. The germline V and J ends were trimmed by 10 bases and 3 bases, with 13 bases remaining between them. Germline assignment: CDR1 LNHDA and CDR2 SQIVND (reference sequence). This CDR3 comprises 13 residues. CDR3 protein: CATRSTSNQPQHF. The CDR3 DNA reads TGTGCCACCCGTAGTACCTCCAATCAGCCCCAGCATTTT.

There are a few counts of this clonotype. This chain uses TRBV7-9 with TRBJ2-1; D is unclear. This CDR3 region has 12 residues. Germline V lookup: CDR1 SEHNR, CDR2 FQNEAQ (reference sequence). Trimming cost V 2 bases and J 10 bases, with 9 bases left between them. The CDR3 nucleotides are TGTGCCAGCAGCTTAAACCCGCCGGAGCAGTTCTTC. Protein: CASSLNPPEQFF.

This clonotype was observed many times. V is TRBV24-1 and J is TRBJ2-2; the D is unclear. Germline values: CDR1 KGHDR, CDR2 SFDVKD. V was cut by 4 bases and J by 6 bases, with 11 bases left in between. The CDR3 sequence is 14 residues long. CDR3 DNA: TGTGCCACCAGTGAAGCTGAACCTCCCGGGGAGCTGTTTTTT. Its protein is CATSEAEPPGELFF.

This clonotype showed up just a few times. The CDR3 bases are TGTGCCAGCTCAAACCTAGCGGTGTACAATGAGCAGTTCTTC. It translates to CASSNLAVYNEQFF. The V call is TRBV18, the J call TRBJ2-1; 7 bases line up with TRBD2. CDR1 KGHSH and CDR2 LQKENI come from the germline V gene. J lost 4 bases, V lost 5 bases, and 5 bases had no gene match. CDR3 length equals 14 residues.

This clonotype has at least ten counts. This chain connects TRBV7-8 to TRBJ2-7; 9 bases are a match to TRBD2. Per the germline V gene, CDR1 is SGHVS and CDR2 is FQNEAQ. CDR3 size: 14 residues. V was pared by 3 bases and J by 5 bases, with 5 bases of the junction left unmatched. The CDR3 spells CASSLGLALDEQYF. The CDR3 coding sequence is TGTGCCAGCAGCTTGGGACTAGCCCTCGACGAGCAGTACTTC.

This rearrangement joins TRBV5-1 to TRBJ1-1; 8 nucleotides match TRBD1. The CDR3 runs to 15 residues. The J segment lost 3 bases and the V segment lost 1 base, leaving 5 bases of the junction unmatched. Germline CDR1 SGHRS, CDR2 YFSETQ. CDR3 in DNA: TGCGCCAGCAGCTTGACAGGGGGGAGATACACTGAAGCTTTCTTT. Encoded protein: CASSLTGGRYTEAFF.

The rearrangement links TRBV29-1 to TRBJ2-1, with D uncertain. Germline lookup yields CDR1 SQVTM and CDR2 ANQGSEA. This CDR3 has 12 amino acids. Trimming removed 3 bases at V and 8 bases at J, with 11 bases between. DNA of the CDR3: TGCAGCGTTGATCGACTTTGGGATGAGCAGTTCTTC. Translating it yields CSVDRLWDEQFF.

This clonotype was recorded a few times. The chain links TRBV2 to TRBJ2-1; 7 nucleotides line up with TRBD1. The J segment lost 6 bases and the V segment lost 9 bases, leaving 11 bases of the junction unmatched. The CDR3 is 14 residues long. Germline V gives CDR1 SNHLY, CDR2 FYNNEI. CDR3 amino acids: CARVLGGTGNEQFF. In DNA, the CDR3 is TGTGCCAGGGTTCTAGGGGGCACTGGCAATGAGCAGTTCTTC.

J is TRBJ2-3 and V is TRBV2; D unresolved. V dropped 0 bases and J dropped 5 bases, with 15 bases sitting between them. Germline values: CDR1 SNHLY, CDR2 FYNNEI. CDR3 length: 16 residues. The CDR3 is CASSEALFGLGDTQYF. The CDR3, as DNA: TGTGCCAGCAGTGAAGCGCTTTTCGGGCTGGGAGATACGCAGTATTTT.

This clonotype has only a few counts. The chain is built from TRBV7-2 and TRBJ1-2; D unclear. The CDR3 spans 12 residues. Trimming removed 2 bases at V and 12 bases at J, with 13 bases between. Germline CDR1 SGHTA, CDR2 FQGNSA. The CDR3 DNA follows: TGTGCCAGCAGCTTACTCCCGGACGGAAACACCTTC. Protein: CASSLLPDGNTF.